This record concerns one TCR beta chain sequence. Sequenced by immunoSEQ multiplex PCR; TCRdb stores in-frame clones only, minus some. The sample carries roughly 71,000 clones, about 82% recorded once. The data were taken from a study of blood T cell repertoires in COVID-19. V dropped 3 bases and J dropped 0; count of bases not matched to a gene: 7. This CDR3 has 17 residues. Germline V gene lookup returns CDR1 SNHLY and CDR2 FYNNEI. The receptor was isolated from a middle-aged man with acute or convalescent COVID-19. Sequenced: peripheral blood. The gene calls are TRBV2 and TRBJ2-1, with 8 bases that match TRBD2. The CDR3: CASSDRSGRLSYNEQFF. For the CDR3, the DNA is TGTGCCAGCAGTGACAGAAGCGGGAGACTCTCCTACAATGAGCAGTTCTTC.